Listed here are 24 T cell receptor beta chains from one sample, sequenced in a study of blood T cell repertoires in COVID-19. Clones were read by immunoSEQ multiplex PCR, and TCRdb kept only the in-frame ones, dropping some. The sample carries roughly 14,000 clones, about 90% recorded once. The material sequenced was peripheral blood. Receptor source: a human donor in a cohort sampled during active COVID-19.

This rearrangement joins TRBV7-2 to TRBJ2-5; D might be TRBD1 (6 bases). The CDR3 totals 13 residues. V was trimmed by 5 bases and J by 2 bases, leaving 9 bases between them. In germline, CDR1 is SGHTA, CDR2 FQGNSA. The CDR3 DNA reads as TGTGCCAGCAGCCTAGGACAGCAAGAGACCCAGTACTTC. Protein sequence: CASSLGQQETQYF.

This sequence joins TRBV11-2 and TRBJ1-2; no clear D. Trimming shortened V by 5 bases and J by 6 bases, and 16 bases separated the two germline ends. Germline CDR1 and CDR2: SGHAT and FQNNGV. The CDR3 is 14 residues long. The CDR3 sequence is CASSDRRRSHGYTF. Here the CDR3 DNA reads TGTGCCAGCAGCGACCGCCGGAGGAGCCATGGCTACACCTTC.

This clone was recorded a few times. This chain joins TRBV28 and TRBJ2-5; 10 bases fit TRBD1. V lost 7 bases to trimming and J lost 5 bases; unmatched junction nucleotides: 4. The CDR3 loop spans 13 amino acids. Germline CDR1 reads MDHEN; CDR2 reads SYDVKM. CDR3 in DNA: TGTGCCAGCAAGACAGGGGGCAAGGAGACCCAGTACTTC. It yields the protein CASKTGGKETQYF.

The DNA of the CDR3 is TGTGCCAGTAGTACGTTCTGGGGGGGCCTCACAGATACGCAGTATTTT. Its translation: CASSTFWGGLTDTQYF. The chain is built from TRBV19 and TRBJ2-3, with D possibly matching TRBD2 (7 bases). With 4 bases removed from V and 2 bases from J, the gap between germline ends came to 16 bases. CDR1 is LNHDA, CDR2 SQIVND, per germline (reference sequence). This CDR3 spans 16 amino acids.

The chain uses TRBV3-1 (or the pseudogene TRBV3-2) and TRBJ2-1; D ambiguous. This CDR3 is 15 amino acids long. CDR1 is LGHDT and CDR2 is YNNKEL in the germline V gene (reference sequence). The ends were cut back, 0 bases at V and 4 bases at J, with 10 bases in the middle. CDR3 loop: CASSQDLSVYNEQFF. The CDR3 DNA reads as TGTGCCAGCAGCCAAGATCTGTCAGTTTACAATGAGCAGTTCTTC.

The J gene is TRBJ2-3, the V gene TRBV30; D gene unclear. V was clipped by 2 bases and J by 6 bases, with 9 bases between them. The CDR3 is 12 residues long. Germline V gene data show CDR1 as GTSNPN and CDR2 as SVGIG (reference sequence). This CDR3 reads CAWSLPPDTQYF. Written as DNA, the CDR3 is TGTGCCTGGAGTCTCCCCCCGGATACGCAGTATTTT. Complete variable domain (other parts from reference TRBV30 and TRBJ2-3): SQTIHQWPATLVQPVGSPLSLECTVEGTSNPNLYWYRQAAGRGLQLLFYSVGIGQISSEVPQNLSASRPQDRQFILSSKKLLLSDSGFYLCAWSLPPDTQYFGPGTRLTVL.

The CDR3 region has the DNA TGTGCCAGCAGCTCGGAAGGAGGTTTGCGAGGCGAGCAGTACTTC. This translates into CASSSEGGLRGEQYF. The J gene is TRBJ2-7, the V gene TRBV5-5; D might be TRBD2 (5 bases). This CDR3 region has 15 residues. Trimming took 3 bases from V and 6 from J, leaving 19 bases between them. Per germline, CDR1 SGHKS and CDR2 YYEKEE (reference sequence).

The chain carries TRBV28 and TRBJ2-7, with 7 bases lining up with TRBD1. The CDR3 is 12 amino acids. V lost 4 bases and J lost 7; bases outside the gene matches: 4. Germline loops: CDR1 MDHEN, CDR2 SYDVKM. CDR3 DNA: TGTGCCAGCAGTTCGACAGGGATGGAGCAGTACTTC. It translates to CASSSTGMEQYF.

By share of the sample, this clone is large. The chain has TRBV3-1 (or the pseudogene TRBV3-2) and TRBJ1-2, with 7 positions matching TRBD1. The CDR3 runs to 16 residues. With 4 bases clipped from V and 0 bases from J, the junction kept 8 bases outside the gene matches. Germline-derived CDR1 and CDR2 are LGHDT and YNNKEL (reference sequence). The DNA for the CDR3 is TGTGCCAGCAGCCGACTTGGGACAGCTTCTAACTATGGCTACACCTTC. Protein: CASSRLGTASNYGYTF.

This chain links TRBV30 with TRBJ1-4; 7 bases are shared with TRBD1. V shed 5 bases and J 8 bases; nucleotides not matched to a gene: 5. This CDR3 is built from 12 residues. The germline V gene encodes CDR1 GTSNPN and CDR2 SVGIG (reference sequence). This chain's CDR3 is CAWGDSQEKLFF. The DNA for the CDR3 is TGTGCCTGGGGGGACAGTCAGGAAAAACTGTTTTTT.

This rearrangement joins TRBV11-2 to TRBJ1-1; no firm D call. Deletions cut 1 base from V and 0 bases from J, with 9 bases between. The V gene's germline CDR1 is SGHAT and CDR2 FQNNGV. The CDR3 is made up of 15 amino acids. CDR3 nucleotide sequence: TGTGCCAGCAGCTTAGGGGCATTCATGAACACTGAAGCTTTCTTT. Amino acids: CASSLGAFMNTEAFF.

The rearrangement uses TRBV5-1 and TRBJ2-7, with 11 nucleotides matching TRBD2. Trimming removed 3 bases from V and 2 bases from J; junction bases left unmatched: 7. This CDR3 is built from 16 residues. Germline V gene sequence: CDR1 SGHRS, CDR2 YFSETQ. The CDR3 bases are TGCGCCAGCAGCTCCATTAGCGGGGGGGCCGCCTACGAGCAGTACTTC. Encoded protein: CASSSISGGAAYEQYF.

This sequence joins TRBV5-1 and TRBJ1-2; D is undetermined. Trimming shortened V by 0 bases and J by 7 bases, and 16 bases separated the two germline ends. This CDR3 is built from 15 residues. Germline CDR1 is SGHRS and CDR2 is YFSETQ. CDR3 sequence: CASSLAGLVELGYTF. The DNA for the CDR3 is TGCGCCAGCAGCTTGGCCGGGTTGGTCGAGCTTGGCTACACCTTC.

This clone was seen just once. The chain uses TRBV4-2 and TRBJ2-5; 13 nucleotides agree with TRBD2. CDR1 LGHNA and CDR2 YNFKEQ come from the germline V gene. Trimming removed 4 bases from V and 4 bases from J; junction bases left unmatched: 3. This CDR3 spans 15 amino acids. CDR3 sequence: CASSRGLAGVETQYF. The CDR3 DNA is TGTGCCAGCAGCCGCGGACTAGCGGGAGTAGAGACCCAGTACTTC.

This clone was counted once. The CDR3 DNA is TGTGCCAGCTCACCAGGAGGGTTGGGGCCCCAGCATTTT. Translating it yields CASSPGGLGPQHF. The J gene is TRBJ1-5, the V gene TRBV18; no clear D. Trimming removed 2 bases from V and 9 bases from J, with 11 bases in between. Germline CDR1 is KGHSH and CDR2 is LQKENI. The CDR3 is 13 residues long.

The rearrangement uses TRBV2 and TRBJ2-7, with D unresolved. The germline V gene encodes CDR1 SNHLY and CDR2 FYNNEI. This CDR3 comprises 11 residues. The V end was cut by 2 bases, the J end by 4 bases, with 3 bases between. The CDR3 coding sequence is TGTGCCAGCAGTGAACAGTACGAGCAGTACTTC. Protein product: CASSEQYEQYF.

CDR3 bases: TGTGCCAGCAGCTTAGGCGGGGGTCGGTACGAGCAGTACTTC. Amino acid sequence: CASSLGGGRYEQYF. The chain joins TRBV11-2 to TRBJ2-7; 7 nucleotides match TRBD2. V was pared by 1 base and J by 4 bases, with 4 bases of the junction left unmatched. Germline V lookup: CDR1 SGHAT, CDR2 FQNNGV. This CDR3 spans 14 amino acids. Filled out from reference TRBV11-2 and TRBJ2-7, the complete variable domain reads EAGVAQSPRYKIIEKRQSVAFWCNPISGHATLYWYQQILGQGPKLLIQFQNNGVVDDSQLPKDRFSAERLKGVDSTLKIQPAKLEDSAVYLCASSLGGGRYEQYFGPGTRLTVT.

The chain links TRBV6-5 to TRBJ2-7; 11 bases fit TRBD2. The CDR3 covers 15 residues. CDR1 is MNHEY and CDR2 is SVGAGI in the germline V gene. V gave up 2 bases and J gave up 7 bases; unmatched junction bases: 7. The CDR3 DNA reads TGTGCCAGCAGTTACGTTAGCGGGGGGGCGCTGGAGCAGTACTTC. Translated: CASSYVSGGALEQYF.

The V gene is TRBV5-1, the J gene TRBJ2-1; TRBD1 agrees at 9 bases. Germline V lookup: CDR1 SGHRS, CDR2 YFSETQ. There are 13 residues in the CDR3. With 3 bases clipped from V and 8 bases from J, the junction kept 3 bases outside the gene matches. The DNA for the CDR3 is TGCGCCAGCAGCTACAGGGGGCGCGATGAGCAGTTCTTC. This gives the protein CASSYRGRDEQFF. The variable domain in full, completed from reference TRBV5-1 and TRBJ2-1, reads KAGVTQTPRYLIKTRGQQVTLSCSPISGHRSVSWYQQTPGQGLQFLFEYFSETQRNKGNFPGRFSGRQFSNSRSEMNVSTLELGDSALYLCASSYRGRDEQFFGPGTRLTVL.

The gene calls are TRBV5-1 and TRBJ2-2, with D tentatively TRBD1 (5 bases). V was shortened by 0 bases and J by 2 bases, with 11 bases between the two germline ends. The CDR3 is 16 amino acids. Germline V gene data show CDR1 as SGHRS and CDR2 as YFSETQ. CDR3 DNA sequence: TGCGCCAGCAGCTTGGCAGCGACAGTTAACACCGGGGAGCTGTTTTTT. This codes for CASSLAATVNTGELFF.

CDR3 amino acids: CASSYRQGGGEKLFF. The DNA of the CDR3 is TGTGCCAGCAGCTACCGACAGGGGGGAGGTGAAAAACTGTTTTTT. V gene TRBV7-8 combines with J gene TRBJ1-4, with 9 nucleotides matching TRBD1. The CDR3 extends over 15 amino acids. Trimming removed 4 bases from V and 7 bases from J; junction bases left unmatched: 7. From germline, CDR1 is SGHVS and CDR2 FQNEAQ.

DNA for the CDR3: TGTGCCAGCAGCTTAAAGGGACTAGCGCCACAAGAGACCCAGTACTTC. Translating it yields CASSLKGLAPQETQYF. This chain uses TRBV11-2 with TRBJ2-5; TRBD2 matches at 10 bases. The J segment lost 2 bases and the V segment lost 2 bases, leaving 5 bases of the junction unmatched. Germline loops: CDR1 SGHAT, CDR2 FQNNGV. The CDR3 has 16 residues.

The chain links TRBV12-5 to TRBJ2-5, with 7 bases aligning to TRBD2. This CDR3 region has 14 residues. Losses at the gene ends were 6 bases for V and 5 bases for J; bases not matched to a gene: 9. The germline V gene has CDR1 LGHNT and CDR2 FRNRAP. CDR3 amino acids: CASGFPTSVETQYF. The CDR3 coding sequence is TGTGCTAGTGGATTCCCCACTAGCGTGGAGACCCAGTACTTC.

The chain is built from TRBV20-1 and TRBJ2-5, with D perhaps matching TRBD1 (6 bases). V was pared by 3 bases and J by 2 bases, with 22 bases between. This CDR3 has 17 amino acids. CDR1 and CDR2 (germline): DFQATT, SNEGSKA (reference sequence). CDR3 in amino acids: CSASLLSVVRGQETQYF. CDR3 nucleotides: TGCAGTGCTAGTCTTTTATCGGTGGTCAGGGGACAAGAGACCCAGTACTTC.